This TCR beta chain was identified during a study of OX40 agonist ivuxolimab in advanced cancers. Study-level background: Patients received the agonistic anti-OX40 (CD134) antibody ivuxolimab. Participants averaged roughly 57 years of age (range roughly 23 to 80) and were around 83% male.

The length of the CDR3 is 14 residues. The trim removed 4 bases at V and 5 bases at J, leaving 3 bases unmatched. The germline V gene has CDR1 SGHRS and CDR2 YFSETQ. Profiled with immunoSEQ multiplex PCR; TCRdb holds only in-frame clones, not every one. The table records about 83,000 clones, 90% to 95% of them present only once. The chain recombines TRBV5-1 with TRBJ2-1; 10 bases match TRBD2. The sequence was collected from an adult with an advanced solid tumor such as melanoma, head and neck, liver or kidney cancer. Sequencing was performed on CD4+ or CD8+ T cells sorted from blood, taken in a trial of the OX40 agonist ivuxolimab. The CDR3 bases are TGCGCCAGCAGCCTGGGACTAGCGAACAATGAGCAGTTCTTC. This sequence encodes CASSLGLANNEQFF.